This T cell receptor (beta chain) was identified in a study of cytomegalovirus exposure and HLA in healthy donors. Study findings and constraints: The study put 150 or so TCR beta chains on its list as cytomegalovirus-associated.

Germline V gene data show CDR1 as SEHNR and CDR2 as FQNEAQ (reference sequence). Trimming stripped 2 bases from V and 5 bases from J, with 13 bases between. The CDR3 consists of 14 residues. On this clone itself: Its specificity is unknown.

Primers: 60 Vbeta forward and 13 Jbeta reverse. TCRdb's table, derived via immunoSEQ multiplex PCR, lists solely in-frame clones and lacks some. Of approximately 210,000 clones listed, around 84% were seen once; the top ten hold 1.5% to 2%. Specimen: PBMCs. The receptor comes from a woman aged 18-30 years in good health and CMV-seronegative. The chain is built from TRBV7-9 and TRBJ2-7, with D perhaps matching TRBD1 (6 bases). DNA for the CDR3: TGTGCCAGCAGCTTACAACAGGGTTTCCACGAGCAGTACTTC. Protein sequence: CASSLQQGFHEQYF.